These 6 T cell receptor beta chains came from one sample sequenced in a study of CD8 T cells in ankylosing spondylitis. Their specific antigens are unknown. General study findings and limits: The study identified a TCR beta motif of under 10 highly homologous variants that appeared characteristic of ankylosing spondylitis blood.

TCRdb re-derived calls from the 5' RACE reads in MiXCR, one entry per CDR3 protein. Of about 390,000 distinct CDR3 sequences listed, about 22% were seen once; the top ten hold roughly a sixth. The sequenced sample consisted of blood, either unsorted or a sorted T cell fraction (not recorded which). The receptors come from a male donor with ankylosing spondylitis.

In this sample, this clonotype turned up a few times. This chain connects TRBV12-3 or TRBV12-4 to TRBJ2-5; D not resolved. V shed 6 bases and J shed 0 bases, with 8 bases lying between them. The CDR3 consists of 13 residues. The DNA for the CDR3 is TGTGCCAGCAGGGACCGTTACCAAGAGACCCAGTACTTC. This codes for CASRDRYQETQYF.

This clonotype turned up a few times. The rearrangement links TRBV14 to TRBJ2-1, with D hard to call. CDR1 is SGHDN and CDR2 is FVKESK in the germline V gene. Trimming stripped 5 bases from V and 4 bases from J, with 12 bases between. The CDR3 spans 14 residues. The CDR3 loop is CASSGVTRYNEQFF. Here the CDR3 DNA reads TGTGCCAGCAGCGGGGTTACGCGGTACAATGAGCAGTTCTTC.

The chain couples TRBV6-1 to TRBJ1-4; TRBD1 might be the D (6 bases). This CDR3 has 15 amino acids. Trimming left V 7 bases short and J 7 bases short, with 19 bases between. Germline V gene data show CDR1 as MNHNS and CDR2 as SASEGT. Written as DNA, the CDR3 is TGTGCCAGCACCACAGGGAGCAATGTAGGTGAAAAACTGTTTTTT. It encodes CASTTGSNVGEKLFF.

The V call is TRBV20-1, the J call TRBJ2-7; 15 bases are a match to TRBD2. The germline V gene has CDR1 DFQATT and CDR2 SNEGSKA (reference sequence). The CDR3 has 15 residues. Unmatched junction bases numbered 8, after V lost 5 bases and J lost 6 bases. This chain's CDR3 is CSAGGLAGGPGEQYF. The CDR3 nucleotides read TGCAGTGCTGGCGGACTAGCGGGAGGGCCTGGCGAGCAGTACTTC.

V gene TRBV20-1 combines with J gene TRBJ2-1; 7 positions match TRBD2. The CDR3 covers 13 residues. With 8 bases clipped from V and 2 bases from J, the junction kept 6 bases outside the gene matches. Germline V gene data show CDR1 as DFQATT and CDR2 as SNEGSKA (reference sequence). The CDR3 reads CSRGSFPYNEQFF. CDR3 in DNA: TGCAGTCGCGGGAGCTTTCCCTACAATGAGCAGTTCTTC.

Details on this clonotype: Sequence at one end of the junction differs from germline and may be a read error. This chain joins TRBV12-3 or TRBV12-4 and TRBJ2-3; TRBD2 matches at 7 bases. This CDR3 region has 12 residues. The CDR3 nucleotides are TGTGCCAGCAGTTCCCTGACTAGCCGGGTTACTTTT. Amino acid sequence: CASSSLTSRVTF.